This is a list of T cell receptor beta chains from one sample in a study of early T cells in non-severe SARS-CoV-2 infection. TCRdb processed the 5' RACE reads anew with MiXCR; each CDR3 protein has one entry. This sample carries roughly 38,000 distinct CDR3 sequences, approximately 6% of them seen once, and the ten largest clones take 7.6%. Specimen: whole blood. The receptors shown here come from an adult who was a healthcare worker with PCR-confirmed SARS-CoV-2 infection or an uninfected control (not recorded which). CDR3s include the opening cysteine and the closing phenylalanine or tryptophan. A D gene is named only where the DNA matches it firmly.

D | J | length | V | CDR3
- | TRBJ1-1 | 16 | TRBV5-1 | CASSSGPSRANTEAFF
TRBD2 | TRBJ2-5 | 15 | TRBV6-6 | CASDSGTAWGETQYF
- | TRBJ2-1 | 11 | TRBV12-5 | CASGAAPEQFF
TRBD1 | TRBJ2-3 | 17 | TRBV6-2/TRBV6-3 | CASSPLPGQGDTDTQYF
- | TRBJ2-5 | 16 | TRBV21-1 | CASSNRDRASKETQYF
TRBD1 | TRBJ2-7 | 14 | TRBV18 | CASSHRDSSYEQYF
- | TRBJ1-2 | 12 | TRBV6-6 | CASSGRGNGYTF
TRBD2 | TRBJ2-7 | 16 | TRBV2 | CASSLGRGTSSYEQYF
- | TRBJ2-3 | 14 | TRBV6-5 | CASSQRQNTDTQYF
- | TRBJ1-2 | 13 | TRBV12-3/TRBV12-4 | CASSPGQNYGYTF
- | TRBJ2-7 | 15 | TRBV9 | CASSVDGRAPREQYF
- | TRBJ1-2 | 15 | TRBV27 | CASSYGSPAAYGYTF